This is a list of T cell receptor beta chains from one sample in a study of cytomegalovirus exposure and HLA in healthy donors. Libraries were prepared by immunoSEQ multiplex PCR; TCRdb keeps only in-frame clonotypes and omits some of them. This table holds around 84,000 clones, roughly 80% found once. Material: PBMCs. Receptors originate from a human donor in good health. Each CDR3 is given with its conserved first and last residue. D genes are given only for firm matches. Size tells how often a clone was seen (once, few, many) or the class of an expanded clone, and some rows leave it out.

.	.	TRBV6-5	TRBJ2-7	TGTGCCAGCAGTTACACTAGGACGGCCTACGAGCAGTACTTC	CASSYTRTAYEQYF
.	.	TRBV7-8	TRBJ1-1	TGTGCCAGCAGCTCCCAGACAGCGAACACTGAAGCTTTCTTT	CASSSQTANTEAFF
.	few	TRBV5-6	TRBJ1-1	TGTGCCAGCAGCTTAGGGGTTACTGAAGCTTTCTTT	CASSLGVTEAFF
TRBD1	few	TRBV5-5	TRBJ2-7	TGTGCCAGCACCCTCGACAGGGGCGTGTACGAGCAGTACTTC	CASTLDRGVYEQYF
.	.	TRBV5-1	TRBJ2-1	TGCGCCAGCAGCCCGACGGACTACCCCTACAATGAGCAGTTCTTC	CASSPTDYPYNEQFF
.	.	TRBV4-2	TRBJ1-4	TGTGCCAGCAGCCAGGGGCAGGATAATGAAAAACTGTTTTTT	CASSQGQDNEKLFF
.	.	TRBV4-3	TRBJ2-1	TGCGCCAGCAGCCCAGGGGATAGAGGGGAGCAGTTCTTC	CASSPGDRGEQFF
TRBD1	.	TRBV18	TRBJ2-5	TGTGCCAGCTCACCACCGGTAGCAGGGGGAGAGACCCAGTACTTC	CASSPPVAGGETQYF
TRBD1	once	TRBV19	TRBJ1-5	TGTGCCAGCAGTATCCAGGGGGCAGGTCGCAATCAGCCCCAGCATTTT	CASSIQGAGRNQPQHF
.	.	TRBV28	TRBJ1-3	TGTGCCAGCAGTTTTGGGGGCTCTTCTGGAAACACCATATATTTT	CASSFGGSSGNTIYF
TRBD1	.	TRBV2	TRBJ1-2	TGTGCCAGCAGTCCAGGGGGCGCTGGCTACACCTTC	CASSPGGAGYTF
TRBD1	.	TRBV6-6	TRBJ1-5	TGTGCCAGCAGTTCCGGACAGGCGTATAGCAATCAGCCCCAGCATTTT	CASSSGQAYSNQPQHF
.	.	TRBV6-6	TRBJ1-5	TGTGCCAGCAGCTCACAGGGACCAAATCAGCCCCAGCATTTT	CASSSQGPNQPQHF
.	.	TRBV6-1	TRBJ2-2	TGTGCCAGCCGAAACGGGTACACCGGGGAGCTGTTTTTT	CASRNGYTGELFF
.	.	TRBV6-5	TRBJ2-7	TGTGCCAGCATGGGTGGGGCCTCCGAGCAGTACTTC	CASMGGASEQYF
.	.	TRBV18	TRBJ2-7	TGTGCCAGCTCACAGGACTCATACTACGAGCAGTACTTC	CASSQDSYYEQYF
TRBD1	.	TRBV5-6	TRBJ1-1	TGTGCCAGCAGCTCGGACAGGGGATACACTGAAGCTTTCTTT	CASSSDRGYTEAFF
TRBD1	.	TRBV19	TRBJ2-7	TGTGCCAGTAGTACAGAGGGGACAGGGACCTACGAGCAGTACTTC	CASSTEGTGTYEQYF
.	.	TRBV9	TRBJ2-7	TGTGCCAGCAGTCAGGGCGAAACGGCAGCTTACGAGCAGTACTTC	CASSQGETAAYEQYF
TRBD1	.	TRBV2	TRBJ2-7	TGTGCCAGCAGTGTCGACGGGACAGGAGGGGAGCAGTACTTC	CASSVDGTGGEQYF
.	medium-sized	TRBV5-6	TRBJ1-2	TGTGCCAGCAGCTCCTCTGGAGGGGGGGACTATGGCTACACCTTC	CASSSSGGGDYGYTF
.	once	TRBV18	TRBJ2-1	TGTGCCAGCTCACCCTTCGGAGGGGTGGGGTTGGATGAGCAGTTCTTC	CASSPFGGVGLDEQFF
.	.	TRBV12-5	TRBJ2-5	TGTGCTAGTGGTTTCGAGGTCCAAGAGACCCAGTACTTC	CASGFEVQETQYF
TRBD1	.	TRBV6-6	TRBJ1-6	TGTGCCAGCATCCTAACGCCGGACAGGCCAAATTCACCCCTCCACTTT	CASILTPDRPNSPLHF
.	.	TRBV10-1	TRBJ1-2	TGCGCCAACCCGGACAGCTATGGCTACACCTTC	CANPDSYGYTF
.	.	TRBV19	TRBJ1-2	TGTGCCAGTAGTATCCCAGGGGTCCATGGCTACACCTTC	CASSIPGVHGYTF
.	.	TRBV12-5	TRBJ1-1	TGTGCTAGTAGGTGGGCCCACACTGAAGCTTTCTTT	CASRWAHTEAFF